Listed here are 19 T cell receptor beta chains from one sample, sequenced in a study of T-cell reconstitution after alpha-beta-depleted transplantation in children. Unique molecular identifiers tagged the TCRbeta library. TCRdb re-derived calls from the PCR reads in MiXCR, one entry per CDR3 protein. Of about 600,000 distinct CDR3 sequences listed, approximately 22% are singletons. Sample: PBMCs, mostly from graft donor cells, taken 360 days after TCRalphabeta/CD19-depleted stem cell transplant. These receptors came from a boy under two years old who had a stem cell transplant for acute myeloid leukemia, so the T cells may come from the graft donor.

This clonotype was recorded at least ten times. This sequence joins TRBV5-1 and TRBJ2-7; D may be TRBD1 (6 bases). This CDR3 is built from 13 residues. V was pared by 0 bases and J by 6 bases, with 10 bases between. In germline, CDR1 is SGHRS, CDR2 YFSETQ. The CDR3 spells CASSLAGTSEQYF. In DNA form, the CDR3 reads TGCGCCAGCAGCTTGGCCGGGACAAGCGAGCAGTACTTC. The whole variable domain, remainder taken from reference TRBV5-1 and TRBJ2-7, is KAGVTQTPRYLIKTRGQQVTLSCSPISGHRSVSWYQQTPGQGLQFLFEYFSETQRNKGNFPGRFSGRQFSNSRSEMNVSTLELGDSALYLCASSLAGTSEQYFGPGTRLTVT.

This rearrangement joins TRBV12-3 or TRBV12-4 to TRBJ2-2; either TRBD1 or TRBD2 may fit D (5 bases each). Trimming removed 6 bases from V and 4 bases from J, with 9 bases in between. The CDR3 loop spans 13 amino acids. The CDR3 DNA follows: TGTGCCAGCAGCAAGGGGACCACCGGGGAGCTGTTTTTT. As protein: CASSKGTTGELFF.

At least ten counts were recorded for this clonotype. The gene calls are TRBV30 and TRBJ2-3, with a tentative D call TRBD2 (6 bases). CDR3 length equals 11 residues. V shed 1 base and J shed 9 bases, with 8 bases lying between them. CDR1 and CDR2 (germline): GTSNPN, SVGIG (reference sequence). Here the CDR3 reads CAWSGGVTQYF. For the CDR3, the DNA is TGTGCCTGGAGTGGGGGGGTGACGCAGTATTTT.

J is TRBJ1-1 and V is TRBV12-3 or TRBV12-4; D is ambiguous. The ends were cut back, 3 bases at V and 1 base at J, with 12 bases in the middle. The CDR3 consists of 15 residues. CDR3 DNA: TGTGCCAGCAGTTTCAAGGCACCCGAGAACACTGAAGCTTTCTTT. It codes for CASSFKAPENTEAFF.

Ten or more counts support this clonotype. The V and J genes are TRBV25-1 and TRBJ2-2, with 12 bases fitting TRBD1. The CDR3 sequence is 16 residues long. After removal of 5 bases from V and 6 bases from J, the junction contained 7 bases not matched to a gene. Germline CDR1 and CDR2: MGHDK and SYGVNS. The CDR3 protein is CASSSPGQGASGELFF. CDR3 nucleotide sequence: TGTGCCAGCAGTTCTCCGGGACAGGGGGCGTCCGGGGAGCTGTTTTTT.

V gene TRBV6-4 combines with J gene TRBJ1-1; TRBD1 is a possible D gene (6 bases). There are 14 residues in the CDR3. Trimming left V 10 bases short and J 3 bases short, with 18 bases between. From germline, CDR1 is MRHNA and CDR2 SNTAGT. The CDR3 here is CANDSEGGDTEAFF. CDR3 in DNA: TGTGCCAACGATTCGGAGGGGGGTGACACTGAAGCTTTCTTT.

This chain connects TRBV20-1 to TRBJ2-2; 8 nucleotides line up with TRBD2. This CDR3 spans 14 amino acids. Trimming removed 3 bases from V and 5 bases from J; junction bases left unmatched: 5. Germline CDR1 DFQATT, CDR2 SNEGSKA (reference sequence). CDR3 loop: CSARGTRPTGELFF. Written as DNA, the CDR3 is TGCAGTGCTAGGGGGACTAGACCTACCGGGGAGCTGTTTTTT.

This rearrangement joins TRBV20-1 to TRBJ2-5, with TRBD2 matching over 8 bases. The germline V gene has CDR1 DFQATT and CDR2 SNEGSKA (reference sequence). CDR3 length: 14 residues. V lost 6 bases and J lost 5; bases outside the gene matches: 11. In DNA, the CDR3 is TGCAGTGCCTCGACCTCGGGGGGGGTTGAGACCCAGTACTTC. Its protein product is CSASTSGGVETQYF.

This clonotype was observed many times. The V gene is TRBV28, the J gene TRBJ2-3; D is unclear. The CDR3 loop spans 14 amino acids. Germline CDR1 and CDR2: MDHEN and SYDVKM. Trimming pared 3 bases from V and 2 bases from J, leaving 9 bases between. In nucleotides, the CDR3 is TGTGCCAGCAGTTTGTGGTCTCTCACAGATACGCAGTATTTT. It codes for CASSLWSLTDTQYF.

The chain links TRBV12-3 or TRBV12-4 to TRBJ1-1; no reliable D call. The CDR3 spans 13 residues. The V and J ends lost 3 bases and 2 bases respectively, with 7 bases between them. The CDR3 is CASSFLPNTEAFF. The CDR3 nucleotides read TGTGCCAGCAGTTTCCTCCCTAACACTGAAGCTTTCTTT.

This rearrangement joins TRBV20-1 to TRBJ2-5; D unclear. Germline V lookup: CDR1 DFQATT, CDR2 SNEGSKA (reference sequence). Trimming pared 0 bases from V and 2 bases from J, leaving 10 bases between. The CDR3 runs 14 residues. This chain's CDR3 is CSARDMRLQETQYF. The CDR3 nucleotides are TGCAGTGCTAGAGATATGAGGTTACAAGAGACCCAGTACTTC.

The rearrangement links TRBV27 to TRBJ2-5, with D perhaps matching TRBD1 (7 bases). V was cut by 8 bases and J by 0 bases, with 16 bases left in between. CDR1 and CDR2 (germline): MNHEY, SMNVEV (reference sequence). The CDR3 totals 15 residues. The CDR3 DNA is TGTGCCAGCGCGGGGACAGCAGAGTACCAAGAGACCCAGTACTTC. As protein: CASAGTAEYQETQYF.

This clonotype was seen ten or more times. The chain uses TRBV27 and TRBJ2-7, with 8 nucleotides matching TRBD1. The CDR3 consists of 14 residues. Looked up from germline, CDR1 is MNHEY and CDR2 is SMNVEV (reference sequence). Trimming took 5 bases from V and 2 from J; bases not matched to a gene: 5. The CDR3 loop is CASSLRTGTYEQYV. The CDR3 coding sequence is TGTGCCAGCAGTCTCAGGACAGGGACCTACGAGCAGTACGTC.

V is TRBV29-1 and J is TRBJ1-1; TRBD1 agrees at 7 bases. This CDR3 has 14 amino acids. Trimming removed 6 bases from V and 0 bases from J; junction bases left unmatched: 7. Germline lookup yields CDR1 SQVTM and CDR2 ANQGSEA. Here the CDR3 reads CSVRDSKMNTEAFF. The DNA for the CDR3 is TGCAGCGTCCGGGACAGCAAAATGAACACTGAAGCTTTCTTT.

This clonotype was found a few times. The chain couples TRBV20-1 to TRBJ2-4; D possibly corresponds to TRBD1 (5 bases). Trimming stripped 2 bases from V and 4 bases from J, with 12 bases between. Germline lookup yields CDR1 DFQATT and CDR2 SNEGSKA (reference sequence). The CDR3 totals 14 residues. CDR3 DNA: TGCAGTGCTAGACTCGCAGGGCTAAAAAACATTCAGTACTTC. Amino acids: CSARLAGLKNIQYF.

This clonotype was counted ten times or more. The chain is built from TRBV11-2 and TRBJ2-1, with unresolved D. This CDR3 comprises 12 residues. Germline V gives CDR1 SGHAT, CDR2 FQNNGV. The V gene lost 2 bases and the J gene lost 7 bases, with 6 bases spanning the gap. The CDR3 here is CASSLLRNEQFF. CDR3 in DNA: TGTGCCAGCAGCTTACTACGAAATGAGCAGTTCTTC.

V usage is TRBV7-3 and J usage is TRBJ2-1; D is unresolved. Germline V gene lookup returns CDR1 SGHTA and CDR2 FQGTGA. This CDR3 has 16 residues. V lost 3 bases, J lost 0 bases, and 12 bases lay in between. CDR3 nucleotides: TGTGCCAGCAGCTTGCGCCCTAAGAGCTCCTACAATGAGCAGTTCTTC. Translating gives CASSLRPKSSYNEQFF.

V usage is TRBV9 and J usage is TRBJ2-5, with 10 bases fitting TRBD1. The CDR3 is 16 residues long. Germline values: CDR1 SGDLS, CDR2 YYNGEE. V was pared by 3 bases and J by 4 bases, with 9 bases of the junction left unmatched. CDR3 loop: CASSAAGQGYGETQYF. DNA for the CDR3: TGTGCCAGCAGCGCTGCGGGACAGGGGTACGGAGAGACCCAGTACTTC.

The rearrangement uses TRBV7-7 and TRBJ2-3, with D unclear. The CDR3 totals 16 residues. Per germline, CDR1 SSHAT and CDR2 FNYEAQ (reference sequence). V lost 5 bases, J lost 5 bases, and 20 bases lay in between. CDR3 coding DNA: TGTGCCAGCAGCCCGGGTCAGTCCACCCCACAAGATACGCAGTATTTT. Amino acids: CASSPGQSTPQDTQYF.